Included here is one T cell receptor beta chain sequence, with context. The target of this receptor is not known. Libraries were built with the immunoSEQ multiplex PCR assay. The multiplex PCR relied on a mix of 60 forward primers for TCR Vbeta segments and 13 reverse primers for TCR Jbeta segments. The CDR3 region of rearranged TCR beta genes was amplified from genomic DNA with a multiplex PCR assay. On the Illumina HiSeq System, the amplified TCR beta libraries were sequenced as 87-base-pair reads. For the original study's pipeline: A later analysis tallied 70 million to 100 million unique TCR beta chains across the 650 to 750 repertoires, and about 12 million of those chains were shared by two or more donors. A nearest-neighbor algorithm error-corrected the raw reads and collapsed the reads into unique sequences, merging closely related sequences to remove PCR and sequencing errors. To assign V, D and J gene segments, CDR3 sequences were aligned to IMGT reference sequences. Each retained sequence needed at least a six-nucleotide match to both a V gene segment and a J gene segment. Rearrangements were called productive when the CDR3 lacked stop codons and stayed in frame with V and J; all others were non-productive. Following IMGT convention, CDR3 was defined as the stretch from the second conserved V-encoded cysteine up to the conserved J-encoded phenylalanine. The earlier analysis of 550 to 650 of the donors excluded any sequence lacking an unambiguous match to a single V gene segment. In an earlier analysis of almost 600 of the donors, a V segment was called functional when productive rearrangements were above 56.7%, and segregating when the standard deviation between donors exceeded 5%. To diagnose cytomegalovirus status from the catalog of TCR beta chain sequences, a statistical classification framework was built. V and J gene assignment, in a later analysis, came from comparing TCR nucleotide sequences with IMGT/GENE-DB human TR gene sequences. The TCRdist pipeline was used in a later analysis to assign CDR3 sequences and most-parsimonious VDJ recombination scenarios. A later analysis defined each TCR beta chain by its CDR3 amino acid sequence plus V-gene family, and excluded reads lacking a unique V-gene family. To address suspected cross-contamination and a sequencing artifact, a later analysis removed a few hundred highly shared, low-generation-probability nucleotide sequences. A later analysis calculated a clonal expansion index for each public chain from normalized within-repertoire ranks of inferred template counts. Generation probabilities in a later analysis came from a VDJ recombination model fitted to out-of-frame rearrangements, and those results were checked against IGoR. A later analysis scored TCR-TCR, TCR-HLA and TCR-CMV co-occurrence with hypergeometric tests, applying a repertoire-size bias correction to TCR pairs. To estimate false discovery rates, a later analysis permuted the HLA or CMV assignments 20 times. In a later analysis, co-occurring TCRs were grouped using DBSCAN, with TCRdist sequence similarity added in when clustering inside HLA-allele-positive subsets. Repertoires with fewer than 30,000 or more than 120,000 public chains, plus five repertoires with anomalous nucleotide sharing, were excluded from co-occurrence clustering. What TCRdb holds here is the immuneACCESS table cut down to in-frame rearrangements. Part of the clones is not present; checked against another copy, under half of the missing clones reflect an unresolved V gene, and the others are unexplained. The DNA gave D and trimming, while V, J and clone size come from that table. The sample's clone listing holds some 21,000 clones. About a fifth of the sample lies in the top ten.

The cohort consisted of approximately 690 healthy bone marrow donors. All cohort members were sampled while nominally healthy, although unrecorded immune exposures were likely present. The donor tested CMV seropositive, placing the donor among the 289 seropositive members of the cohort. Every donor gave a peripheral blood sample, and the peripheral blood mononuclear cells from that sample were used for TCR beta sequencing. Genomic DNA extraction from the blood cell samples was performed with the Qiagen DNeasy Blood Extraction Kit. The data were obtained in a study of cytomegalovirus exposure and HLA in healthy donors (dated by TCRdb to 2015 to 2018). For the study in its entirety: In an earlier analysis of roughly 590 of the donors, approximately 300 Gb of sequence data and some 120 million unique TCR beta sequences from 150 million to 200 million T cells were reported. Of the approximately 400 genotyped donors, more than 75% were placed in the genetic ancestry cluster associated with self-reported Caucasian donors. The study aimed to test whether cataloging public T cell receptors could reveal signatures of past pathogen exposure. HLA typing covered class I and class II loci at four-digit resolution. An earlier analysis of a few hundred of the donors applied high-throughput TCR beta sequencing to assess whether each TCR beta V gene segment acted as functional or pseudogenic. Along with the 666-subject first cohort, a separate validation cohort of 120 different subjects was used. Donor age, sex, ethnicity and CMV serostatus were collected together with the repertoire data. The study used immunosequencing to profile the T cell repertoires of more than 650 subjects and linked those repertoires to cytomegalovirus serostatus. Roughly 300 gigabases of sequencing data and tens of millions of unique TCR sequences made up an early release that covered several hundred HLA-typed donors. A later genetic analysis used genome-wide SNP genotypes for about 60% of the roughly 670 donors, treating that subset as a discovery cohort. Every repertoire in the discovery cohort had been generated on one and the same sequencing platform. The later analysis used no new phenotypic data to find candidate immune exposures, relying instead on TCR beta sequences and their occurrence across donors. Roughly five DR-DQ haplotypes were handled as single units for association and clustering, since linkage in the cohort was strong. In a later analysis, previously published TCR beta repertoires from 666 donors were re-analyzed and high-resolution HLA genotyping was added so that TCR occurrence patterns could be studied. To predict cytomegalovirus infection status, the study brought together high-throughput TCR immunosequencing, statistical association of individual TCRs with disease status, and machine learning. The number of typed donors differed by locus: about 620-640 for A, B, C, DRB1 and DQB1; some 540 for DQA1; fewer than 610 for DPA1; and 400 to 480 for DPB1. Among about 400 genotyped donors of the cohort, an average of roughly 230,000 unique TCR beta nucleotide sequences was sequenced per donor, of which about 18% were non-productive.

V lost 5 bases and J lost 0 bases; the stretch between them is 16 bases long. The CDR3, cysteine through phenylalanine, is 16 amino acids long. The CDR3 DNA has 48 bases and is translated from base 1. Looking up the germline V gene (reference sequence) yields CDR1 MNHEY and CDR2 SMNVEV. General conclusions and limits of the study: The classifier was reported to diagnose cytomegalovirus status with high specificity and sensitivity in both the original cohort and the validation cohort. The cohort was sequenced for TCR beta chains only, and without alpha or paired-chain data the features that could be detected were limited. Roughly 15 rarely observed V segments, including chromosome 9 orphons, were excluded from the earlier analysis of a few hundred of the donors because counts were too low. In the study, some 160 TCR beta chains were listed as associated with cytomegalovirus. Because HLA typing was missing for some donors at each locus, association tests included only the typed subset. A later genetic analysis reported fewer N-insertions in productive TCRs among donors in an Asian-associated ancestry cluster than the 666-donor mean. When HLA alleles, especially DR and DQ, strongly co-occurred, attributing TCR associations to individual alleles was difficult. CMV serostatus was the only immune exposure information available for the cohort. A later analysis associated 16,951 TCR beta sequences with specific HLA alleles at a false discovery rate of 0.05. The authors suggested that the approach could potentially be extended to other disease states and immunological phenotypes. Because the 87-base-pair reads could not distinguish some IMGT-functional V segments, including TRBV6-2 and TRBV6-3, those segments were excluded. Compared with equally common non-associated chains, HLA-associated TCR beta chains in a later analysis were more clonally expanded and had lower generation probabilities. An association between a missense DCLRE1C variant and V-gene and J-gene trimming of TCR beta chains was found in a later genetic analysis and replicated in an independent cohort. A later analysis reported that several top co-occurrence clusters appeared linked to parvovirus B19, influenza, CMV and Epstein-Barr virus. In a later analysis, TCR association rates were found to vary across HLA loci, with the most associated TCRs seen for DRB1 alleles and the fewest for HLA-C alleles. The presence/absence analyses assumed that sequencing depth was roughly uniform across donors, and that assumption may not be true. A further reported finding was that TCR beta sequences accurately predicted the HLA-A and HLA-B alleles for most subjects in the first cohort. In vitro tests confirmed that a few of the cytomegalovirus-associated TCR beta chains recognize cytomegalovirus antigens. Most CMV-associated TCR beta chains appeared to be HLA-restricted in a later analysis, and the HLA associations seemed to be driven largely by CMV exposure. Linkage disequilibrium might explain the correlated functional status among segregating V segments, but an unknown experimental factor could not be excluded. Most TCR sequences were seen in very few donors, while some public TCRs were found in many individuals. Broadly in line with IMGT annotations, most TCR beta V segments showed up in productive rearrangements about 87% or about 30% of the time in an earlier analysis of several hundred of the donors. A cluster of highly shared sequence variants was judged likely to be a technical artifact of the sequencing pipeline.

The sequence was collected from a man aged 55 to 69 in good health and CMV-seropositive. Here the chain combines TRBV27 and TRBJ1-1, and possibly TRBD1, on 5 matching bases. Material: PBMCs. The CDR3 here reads CASSQQQVGMNTEAFF. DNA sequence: TGTGCCAGCAGTCAGCAACAGGTCGGCATGAACACTGAAGCTTTCTTT.